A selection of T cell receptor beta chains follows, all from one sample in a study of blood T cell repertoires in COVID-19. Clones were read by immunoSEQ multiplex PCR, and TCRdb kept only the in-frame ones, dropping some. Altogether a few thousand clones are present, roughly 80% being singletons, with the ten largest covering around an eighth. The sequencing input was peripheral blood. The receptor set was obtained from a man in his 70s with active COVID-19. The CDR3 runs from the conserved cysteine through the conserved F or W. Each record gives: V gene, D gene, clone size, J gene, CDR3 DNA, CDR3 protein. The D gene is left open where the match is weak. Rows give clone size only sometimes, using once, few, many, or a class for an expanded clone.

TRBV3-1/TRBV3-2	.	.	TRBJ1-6	TGTGCCAGCAGTCCAGGGTCAAGCTCCTATAATTCACCCCTCCACTTT	CASSPGSSSYNSPLHF
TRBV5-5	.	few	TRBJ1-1	TGTGCCAGCAGCTTATGGGGGGGCACCATGAACACTGAAGCTTTCTTT	CASSLWGGTMNTEAFF
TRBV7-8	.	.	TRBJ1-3	TGTGCCAGCAGCTTAGACAGGTGGGCCGTTGGAAACACCATATATTTT	CASSLDRWAVGNTIYF
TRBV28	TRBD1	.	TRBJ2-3	TGTGCCAGCGGCCTGAGGGGGCGAAGCACAGATACGCAGTATTTT	CASGLRGRSTDTQYF
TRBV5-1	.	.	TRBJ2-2	TGCGCCAGCAGCTTTTGGCTAGACGGGAACACCGGGGAGCTGTTTTTT	CASSFWLDGNTGELFF
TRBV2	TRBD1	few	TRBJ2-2	TGTGCCAGCAGCCCGACAGGGGCGGACACCGGGGAGCTGTTTTTT	CASSPTGADTGELFF
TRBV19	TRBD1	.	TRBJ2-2	TGTGCCAGTAGTATAAGTATGACAGGGCGAACCACCGGGGAGCTGTTTTTT	CASSISMTGRTTGELFF
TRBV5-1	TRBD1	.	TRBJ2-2	TGCGCCAGCCGGGGACAGGGTGTCGCGAACACCGGGGAGCTGTTTTTT	CASRGQGVANTGELFF
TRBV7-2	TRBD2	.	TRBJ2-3	TGTGCCAGCAGCTTAGTACCATTGCGGGGGGGATCAGATACGCAGTATTTT	CASSLVPLRGGSDTQYF
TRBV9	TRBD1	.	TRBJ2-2	TGTGCCAGCAGCCTACGGACAGGGAATACCGGGGAGCTGTTTTTT	CASSLRTGNTGELFF
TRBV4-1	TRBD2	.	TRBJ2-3	TGCGCCAGCAGCCAAGATCGGGGGCTAGCGGGGGCCCAATCCGCAGATACGCAGTATTTT	CASSQDRGLAGAQSADTQYF
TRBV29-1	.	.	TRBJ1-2	TGCAGCGTTCCTTCACCCGGGACACTCTATGGCTACACCTTC	CSVPSPGTLYGYTF
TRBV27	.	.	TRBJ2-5	TGTGCCAGCAGTTTATTTTATAACGGGGAGACCCAGTACTTC	CASSLFYNGETQYF
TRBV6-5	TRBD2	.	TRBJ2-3	TGTGCCAGCACACCCGGGACTAGTAGCACAGATACGCAGTATTTT	CASTPGTSSTDTQYF
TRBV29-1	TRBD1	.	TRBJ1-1	TGCAGCGTTGACGCTCGACAGGGTGGTACTGAAGCTTTCTTT	CSVDARQGGTEAFF
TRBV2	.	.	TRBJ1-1	TGTGCCAGCACGGTGCAGGGCCGCACTGAAGCTTTCTTT	CASTVQGRTEAFF
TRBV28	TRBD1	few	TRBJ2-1	TGTGCCAGCAGTACATATACCGGGACAGGAGTATACAATGAGCAGTTCTTC	CASSTYTGTGVYNEQFF
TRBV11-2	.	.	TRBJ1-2	TGTGCCAGCAGCTTAGATTCTCTTGTCAGCTATGGCTACACCTTC	CASSLDSLVSYGYTF
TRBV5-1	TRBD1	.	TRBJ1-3	TGCGCCAGCAGCGCCCGGACAGGGGATGGAAACACCATATATTTT	CASSARTGDGNTIYF
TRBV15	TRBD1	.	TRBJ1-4	TGTGCCACCAGCAGAGGAACGGCAGGGGGAGAGGAAAAACTGTTTTTT	CATSRGTAGGEEKLFF
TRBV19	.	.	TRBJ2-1	TGTGCCAGTAGTATAGCGAATGAGCAGTTCTTC	CASSIANEQFF
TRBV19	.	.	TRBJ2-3	TGTGCCAGTAGTGGGAGCACTAGCACAGATACGCAGTATTTT	CASSGSTSTDTQYF
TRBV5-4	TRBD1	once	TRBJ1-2	TGTGCCAGCAGCAACAAGGGACAGGGCTTCGGTGGCTACACCTTC	CASSNKGQGFGGYTF
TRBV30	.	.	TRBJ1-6	TGTGCCTGGAGTGGCGATCAAGATTCACCCCTCCACTTT	CAWSGDQDSPLHF
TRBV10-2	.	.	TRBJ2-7	TGCGCCAGCAGTGAGGTCTCGGGGTATGACGAGCAGTACTTC	CASSEVSGYDEQYF
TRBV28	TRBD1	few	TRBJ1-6	TGTGCCAGCAGTCAGGACAGGGGGGGTTCACCCCTCCACTTT	CASSQDRGGSPLHF
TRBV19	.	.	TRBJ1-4	TGTGCCAGTACCGAAAGGGGGTTTCTTGAAAAACTGTTTTTT	CASTERGFLEKLFF
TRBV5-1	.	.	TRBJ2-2	TGCGCCAGCTGCAAAGATCCAGGGGCGGTGGGCACCGGGGAGCTGTTTTTT	CASCKDPGAVGTGELFF
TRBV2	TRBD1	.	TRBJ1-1	TGTGCCAGCAGTGAAGGACAGGGCCTGAACACTGAAGCTTTCTTT	CASSEGQGLNTEAFF
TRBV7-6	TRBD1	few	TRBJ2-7	TGTGCCAGCAGCCCCCTCCAGGGGGCTTCCTACGAGCAGTACTTC	CASSPLQGASYEQYF
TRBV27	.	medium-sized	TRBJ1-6	TGTGCCAGCAGTTTGGGGAGCTCCTATAATTCACCCCTCCACTTT	CASSLGSSYNSPLHF
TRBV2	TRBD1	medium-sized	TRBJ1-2	TGTGCCAGCAGTGAACCCCGGGACAGTGGAGGCTACACCTTC	CASSEPRDSGGYTF
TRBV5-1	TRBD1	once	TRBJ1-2	TGCGCCAGCAGCTTGGGTCAGGGGGATGGCTACACCTTC	CASSLGQGDGYTF
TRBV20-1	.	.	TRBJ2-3	TGCAGTGCTAGTCCTTTGGGCCTAACCACAGATACGCAGTATTTT	CSASPLGLTTDTQYF
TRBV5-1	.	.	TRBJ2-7	TGCGCCAGCAGCTTGGAGGGCAGGGTGGTAGACGAGCAGTACTTC	CASSLEGRVVDEQYF
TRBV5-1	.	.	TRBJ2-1	TGCGCCAGCAGCTTGAGTGTAGGAAGGAGCTCCTACAATGAGCAGTTCTTC	CASSLSVGRSSYNEQFF
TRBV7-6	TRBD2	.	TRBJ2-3	TGTGCCAGCAGCTTAGCTAGCGGGGGCACAGATACGCAGTATTTT	CASSLASGGTDTQYF
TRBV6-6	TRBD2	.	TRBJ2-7	TGTGCCAGCAGACCCCCCGAGCGGGGGGTTGGCGAGCAGTACTTC	CASRPPERGVGEQYF
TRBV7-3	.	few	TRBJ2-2	TGTGCCAGCAGCTCGATAGCGACGAACACCGGGGAGCTGTTTTTT	CASSSIATNTGELFF
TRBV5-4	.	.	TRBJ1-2	TGTGCCAGCAGCCCGACAGAGAACTATGGCTACACCTTC	CASSPTENYGYTF
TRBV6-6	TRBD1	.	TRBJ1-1	TGTGCCAGCAGTTACTCGAGGGACAGCATGAACACTGAAGCTTTCTTT	CASSYSRDSMNTEAFF
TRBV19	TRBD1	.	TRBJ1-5	TGTGCCAGTAGGGCGGGGACAGGGGTAATTTCGGGCAATCAGCCCCAGCATTTT	CASRAGTGVISGNQPQHF
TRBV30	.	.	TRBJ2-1	TGTGCCTGGAGGAAAACCAGGGTTTTCGGTAATGAGCAGTTCTTC	CAWRKTRVFGNEQFF
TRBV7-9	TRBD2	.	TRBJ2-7	TGTGCCAGCAGCTTAATTGGCGGGGGAGGTTCTTACTTC	CASSLIGGGGSYF
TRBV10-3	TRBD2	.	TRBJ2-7	TGTGCCATCAGTGACCCTAGCGGAAATGGCGAGCAGTACTTC	CAISDPSGNGEQYF
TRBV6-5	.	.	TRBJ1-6	TGTGCCAGCAGTTCCCTAGGGGGAACCTATAATTCACCCCTCCACTTT	CASSSLGGTYNSPLHF
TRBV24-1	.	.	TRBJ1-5	TGTGCCACCAGTGTTGCGGGGGAAGGTCAGCCCCAGCATTTT	CATSVAGEGQPQHF
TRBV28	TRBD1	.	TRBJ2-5	TGTGCCAGCAGAGTACAGGGGGCGTGGGAGACCCAGTACTTC	CASRVQGAWETQYF
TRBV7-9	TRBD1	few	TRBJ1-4	TGTGCCAGCAGCTTAGGGACAGGGGATGAAAAACTGTTTTTT	CASSLGTGDEKLFF